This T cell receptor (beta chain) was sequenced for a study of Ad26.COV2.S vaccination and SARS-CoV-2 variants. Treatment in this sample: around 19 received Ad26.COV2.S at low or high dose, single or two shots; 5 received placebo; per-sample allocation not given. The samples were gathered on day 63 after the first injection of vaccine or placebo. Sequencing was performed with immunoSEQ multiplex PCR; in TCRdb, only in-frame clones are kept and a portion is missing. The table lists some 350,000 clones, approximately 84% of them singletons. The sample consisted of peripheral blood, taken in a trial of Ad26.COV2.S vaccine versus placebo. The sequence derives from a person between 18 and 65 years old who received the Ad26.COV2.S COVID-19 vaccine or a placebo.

The CDR3 sequence: CASSSAIGSSNEKLFF. The CDR3 nucleotides are TGTGCCAGCAGCTCTGCTATTGGATCCTCTAATGAAAAACTGTTTTTT. V and J are TRBV27 and TRBJ1-4; D not resolved. The germline CDR1 and CDR2 sequences are MNHEY and SMNVEV (reference sequence). The ends were cut back, 6 bases at V and 3 bases at J, with 17 bases in the middle. The CDR3 totals 16 residues.